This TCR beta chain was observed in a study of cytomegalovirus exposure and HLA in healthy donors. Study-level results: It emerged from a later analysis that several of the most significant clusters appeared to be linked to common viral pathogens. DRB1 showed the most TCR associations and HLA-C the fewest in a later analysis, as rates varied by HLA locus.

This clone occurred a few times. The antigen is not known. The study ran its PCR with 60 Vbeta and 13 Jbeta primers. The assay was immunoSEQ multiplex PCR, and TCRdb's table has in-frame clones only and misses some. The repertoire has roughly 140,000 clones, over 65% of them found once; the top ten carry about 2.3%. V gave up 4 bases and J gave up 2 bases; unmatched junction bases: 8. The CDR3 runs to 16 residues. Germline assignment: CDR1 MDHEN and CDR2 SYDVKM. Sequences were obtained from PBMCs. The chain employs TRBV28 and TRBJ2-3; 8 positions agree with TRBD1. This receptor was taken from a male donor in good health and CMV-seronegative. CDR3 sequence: CASSYRPGQDTDTQYF. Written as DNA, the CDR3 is TGTGCCAGCAGTTATCGCCCGGGACAGGACACAGATACGCAGTATTTT.